This entry lists 16 T cell receptor beta chains sequenced from one sample in a study of T cells in Graves' hyperthyroidism and ophthalmopathy. RNA transcripts provided the source from which TCR beta CDR3 regions were amplified. First-round RT-PCR with HTBI primers amplified the TCR CDR3 region. MiXCR was run by TCRdb on the multiplex PCR reads, yielding one entry per CDR3 protein. The sample comprises more than 550,000 distinct CDR3 sequences, less than 45% of which are singletons, and less than 9% rests with the top ten. Sequenced input: peripheral blood or thyroid tissue (not recorded which). The receptors derive from an adult man with Graves' disease, either hyperthyroidism or ophthalmopathy (not recorded which).

The chain recombines TRBV29-1 with TRBJ1-3, with unresolved D. Germline-derived CDR1 and CDR2 are SQVTM and ANQGSEA. V was pared by 4 bases and J by 7 bases, with 11 bases between. The CDR3 consists of 12 residues. This chain's CDR3 is CSVGAGLNTIYF. CDR3 DNA: TGCAGCGTTGGGGCGGGCCTGAACACCATATATTTT. Variable domain in full (rest from reference TRBV29-1 and TRBJ1-3): SAVISQKPSRDICQRGTSLTIQCQVDSQVTMMFWYRQQPGQSLTLIATANQGSEATYESGFVIDKFPISRPNLTFSTLTVSNMSPEDSSIYLCSVGAGLNTIYFGEGSWLTVV.

J is TRBJ2-7 and V is TRBV20-1; D possibly uses TRBD1 or TRBD2 (5 bases each). Germline CDR1 and CDR2: DFQATT and SNEGSKA (reference sequence). The length of the CDR3 is 14 residues. Trimming removed 6 bases at V and 4 bases at J, with 19 bases between. CDR3 residues: CSAPDRDGSYEQYF. In DNA form, the CDR3 reads TGCAGTGCCCCCGACCGGGACGGTTCTTACGAGCAGTACTTC.

The chain combines TRBV2 with TRBJ2-5; the D is unclear. The CDR3 runs 12 residues. V was pared by 4 bases and J by 3 bases, with 6 bases between. From germline, CDR1 is SNHLY and CDR2 FYNNEI. The CDR3 coding sequence is TGTGCCAGCAGTGGTCCGGAAGAGACCCAGTACTTC. This sequence encodes CASSGPEETQYF.

This clonotype has a handful of counts. A read error may explain this, as a much larger clone is one base away. This chain uses TRBV29-1 with TRBJ1-2, with D unresolved. Trimming stripped 5 bases from V and 0 bases from J, with 16 bases between. Germline CDR1 reads SQVTM; CDR2 reads ANQGSEA. The CDR3 sequence is 15 residues long. This CDR3 reads CSVSDGRQANYGYTF. CDR3 DNA: TGCAGCGTTAGTGACGGACGGCAAGCTAACTATGGCTACACCTTC.

V and J are TRBV7-2 and TRBJ2-7; possibly TRBD2 for D (7 bases). CDR1 and CDR2 from the germline V gene are SGHTA and FQGNSA. The CDR3 has 14 amino acids. The V gene lost 5 bases and the J gene lost 6 bases, with 17 bases spanning the gap. The CDR3 DNA reads as TGTGCCAGCAGCGCCTGGGCGGGGGCGGGCGAGCAGTACTTC. As protein: CASSAWAGAGEQYF. Drawing the rest from reference TRBV7-2 and TRBJ2-7, the complete variable domain is GAGVSQSPSNKVTEKGKDVELRCDPISGHTALYWYRQSLGQGLEFLIYFQGNSAPDKSGLPSDRFSAERTGGSVSTLTIQRTQQEDSAVYLCASSAWAGAGEQYFGPGTRLTVT.

The chain carries TRBV5-1 and TRBJ2-7, with 8 bases fitting TRBD2. V lost 0 bases to trimming and J lost 2 bases; unmatched junction nucleotides: 4. Germline assignment: CDR1 SGHRS and CDR2 YFSETQ. The CDR3 runs to 15 residues. In DNA, the CDR3 is TGCGCCAGCAGCTTGGAGTTAGCGGGAACCTACGAGCAGTACTTC. Protein: CASSLELAGTYEQYF.

This clonotype was counted a few times. In DNA form, the CDR3 reads TGCAGTGCTAAGGACAGGAACCTCAATCAGCCCCAGCATTTT. This translates into CSAKDRNLNQPQHF. This chain connects TRBV20-1 to TRBJ1-5; TRBD1 matches 7 bases. V lost 4 bases to trimming and J lost 3 bases; unmatched junction nucleotides: 6. This CDR3 comprises 14 residues. CDR1 is DFQATT and CDR2 is SNEGSKA in the germline V gene (reference sequence).

Only a few counts were recorded for this clonotype. The chain employs TRBV7-9 and TRBJ2-5; TRBD1 is a possible D gene (6 bases). The CDR3 runs 14 residues. Germline V gives CDR1 SEHNR, CDR2 FQNEAQ (reference sequence). V was shortened by 3 bases and J by 2 bases, with 10 bases between the two germline ends. DNA of the CDR3: TGTGCCAGCAGCTTCCAAAGGGGGCAAGAGACCCAGTACTTC. Protein sequence: CASSFQRGQETQYF.

This sequence joins TRBV10-3 and TRBJ1-1; D is ambiguous. The CDR3 has 13 residues. Per germline, CDR1 ENHRY and CDR2 SYGVKD. The V end lost 7 bases, the J end lost 7 bases, and 16 bases lay between the germline ends. The CDR3 region has the DNA TGTGCCATCACCCAAGAGGCGGGAGGTGAAGCTTTCTTT. Translated: CAITQEAGGEAFF.

Many counts were recorded for this clonotype. The chain carries TRBV10-3 and TRBJ1-5; D remains ambiguous. The V gene's germline CDR1 is ENHRY and CDR2 SYGVKD. The V end was cut by 3 bases, the J end by 4 bases, with 16 bases between. This CDR3 contains 16 residues. This CDR3 is CAISEVQSAANQPQHF. The CDR3 nucleotides read TGTGCCATCAGTGAAGTGCAGTCCGCGGCGAATCAGCCCCAGCATTTT.

V usage is TRBV7-9 and J usage is TRBJ2-7; D tentatively reads TRBD1 or TRBD2 (5 bases each). Germline V lookup: CDR1 SEHNR, CDR2 FQNEAQ (reference sequence). V lost 7 bases and J lost 0, with 13 bases in between. CDR3 length: 14 residues. In DNA, the CDR3 is TGTGCCAGCATAGGGGACGGAACCTCCTACGAGCAGTACTTC. Its protein is CASIGDGTSYEQYF. Full variable domain (remainder filled in from reference TRBV7-9 and TRBJ2-7): DTGVSQNPRHKITKRGQNVTFRCDPISEHNRLYWYRQTLGQGPEFLTYFQNEAQLEKSRLLSDRFSAERPKGSFSTLEIQRTEQGDSAMYLCASIGDGTSYEQYFGPGTRLTVT.

The V call is TRBV24-1, the J call TRBJ2-7; perhaps TRBD1 as D (6 bases). V lost 5 bases, J lost 2 bases, and 9 bases lay in between. Germline CDR1 is KGHDR and CDR2 is SFDVKD. The CDR3 has 13 residues. CDR3 bases: TGTGCCACCAGTGCGCAGGGGCCCTACGAGCAGTACTTC. Protein sequence: CATSAQGPYEQYF.

This chain connects TRBV7-2 to TRBJ1-2; possibly TRBD1 for D (5 bases). The CDR3 is 17 amino acids. The germline gives CDR1 SGHTA, CDR2 FQGNSA. V lost 8 bases, J lost 5 bases, and 27 bases lay in between. CDR3 coding DNA: TGTGCCAGCTCACCAAACCCGGGACGGATCCTTCAGTATGGCTACACCTTC. This gives the protein CASSPNPGRILQYGYTF. The variable domain in full, completed from reference TRBV7-2 and TRBJ1-2, reads GAGVSQSPSNKVTEKGKDVELRCDPISGHTALYWYRQSLGQGLEFLIYFQGNSAPDKSGLPSDRFSAERTGGSVSTLTIQRTQQEDSAVYLCASSPNPGRILQYGYTFGSGTRLTVV.

This clonotype came up once. The junction differs from germline at one of its ends, possibly a read error. This chain joins TRBV7-2 and TRBJ2-7; possibly TRBD2 for D (6 bases). The CDR3 is 13 amino acids. Germline V CDR1 and CDR2: SGHTA, FQGNSA. CDR3: CVSSLRESYEQYF. In DNA form, the CDR3 reads TGTGTCAGCAGCTTACGGGAGAGCTACGAGCAGTACTTC.

This chain connects TRBV6-5 to TRBJ2-7, with unresolved D. The V and J ends lost 4 bases and 0 bases respectively, with 10 bases between them. Germline CDR1 MNHEY, CDR2 SVGAGI. The length of the CDR3 is 14 residues. In DNA, the CDR3 is TGTGCCAGCAGTTCCGACATGAACTCCTACGAGCAGTACTTC. This gives the protein CASSSDMNSYEQYF.

Regarding this clonotype: This is likely a read error, given that the CDR3 carries no conserved phenylalanine or tryptophan at its end. The chain is built from TRBV20-1 and TRBJ1-1, with 7 nucleotides matching TRBD1. Germline V gene data show CDR1 as DFQATT and CDR2 as SNEGSKA (reference sequence). The CDR3 consists of 11 residues. Trimming at V came to 8 bases and at J to 8 bases, leaving 8 bases not matched to a gene. CDR3 coding DNA: TGCAGTAACAGGGGTCCTGGGGAAGCTTTCCTT. The encoded protein is CSNRGPGEAFL.